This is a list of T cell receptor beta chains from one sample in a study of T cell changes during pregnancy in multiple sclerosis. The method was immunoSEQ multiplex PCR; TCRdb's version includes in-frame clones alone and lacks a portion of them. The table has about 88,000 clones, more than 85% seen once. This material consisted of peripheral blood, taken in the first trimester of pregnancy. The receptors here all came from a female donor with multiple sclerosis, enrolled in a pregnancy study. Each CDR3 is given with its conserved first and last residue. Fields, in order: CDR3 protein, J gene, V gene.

CDR3 protein: CASSLGLSSYNEQFF; J gene: TRBJ2-1; V gene: TRBV5-1
CDR3 protein: CSVEGLGGYGTQYF; J gene: TRBJ2-5; V gene: TRBV29-1
CDR3 protein: CASSYRTGNEQYF; J gene: TRBJ2-7; V gene: TRBV19
CDR3 protein: CAWSGQLNQPQHF; J gene: TRBJ1-5; V gene: TRBV30
CDR3 protein: CASSATQLGQFGSDTQYF; J gene: TRBJ2-3; V gene: TRBV28
CDR3 protein: CASRHPWGEGQPQHF; J gene: TRBJ1-5; V gene: TRBV28
CDR3 protein: CAWRQGALAVGYNEQFF; J gene: TRBJ2-1; V gene: TRBV30
CDR3 protein: CAWSVGTEYEQYF; J gene: -; V gene: TRBV30
CDR3 protein: CAIRAGLGDQPQHF; J gene: TRBJ1-5; V gene: TRBV10-3
CDR3 protein: CASSASRDSAYNEQFF; J gene: TRBJ2-1; V gene: TRBV7-7
CDR3 protein: CASSYRDRVFNEKLFF; J gene: TRBJ1-4; V gene: TRBV5-1
CDR3 protein: CASSLVGGSEQFF; J gene: TRBJ2-1; V gene: TRBV5-4
CDR3 protein: CASSRDRAHEQYF; J gene: TRBJ2-7; V gene: TRBV11-2
CDR3 protein: CASRQGDGYTF; J gene: TRBJ1-2; V gene: TRBV10-2
CDR3 protein: CASSLRDEQYF; J gene: TRBJ2-7; V gene: TRBV6-1
CDR3 protein: CASSTGRAGELFF; J gene: TRBJ2-2; V gene: TRBV19
CDR3 protein: CASSLRDRVLDTQYF; J gene: TRBJ2-3; V gene: TRBV19
CDR3 protein: CASSRRAGNTGELFF; J gene: TRBJ2-2; V gene: TRBV5-1
CDR3 protein: CASSRETGKNHGYTF; J gene: TRBJ1-2; V gene: TRBV4-1
CDR3 protein: CASSLLNTEAFF; J gene: TRBJ1-1; V gene: TRBV7-9
CDR3 protein: CASREWDRTSYEQYF; J gene: TRBJ2-7; V gene: TRBV6-4
CDR3 protein: CAWIPASGSRDTQYF; J gene: TRBJ2-3; V gene: TRBV30
CDR3 protein: CASSATGQPIGGYTF; J gene: TRBJ1-2; V gene: TRBV7-3
CDR3 protein: CASSLYRGDTYEQYF; J gene: TRBJ2-7; V gene: TRBV27
CDR3 protein: CASSVEDRGHIEQYF; J gene: TRBJ2-7; V gene: TRBV9
CDR3 protein: CASSLGLARAYEQYF; J gene: TRBJ2-7; V gene: TRBV27
CDR3 protein: CASSSPGTERNGYTF; J gene: TRBJ1-2; V gene: TRBV5-1
CDR3 protein: CASSLGTNSGNTIYF; J gene: TRBJ1-3; V gene: TRBV7-9
CDR3 protein: CASSGQVSTGELFF; J gene: TRBJ2-2; V gene: TRBV6-6
CDR3 protein: CASSVGLAYEQYF; J gene: TRBJ2-7; V gene: TRBV9
CDR3 protein: CASSLSAGENIQYF; J gene: TRBJ2-4; V gene: TRBV5-4
CDR3 protein: CASRDRGRDTQYF; J gene: TRBJ2-3; V gene: TRBV6-1
CDR3 protein: CASSQAGGGQETQYF; J gene: TRBJ2-5; V gene: TRBV4-1
CDR3 protein: CASSYRGDSGNTIYF; J gene: TRBJ1-3; V gene: TRBV6-5
CDR3 protein: CSVEGLRPPRNTEAFF; J gene: TRBJ1-1; V gene: TRBV29-1
CDR3 protein: CASLSRYPSYEQYF; J gene: TRBJ2-7; V gene: TRBV27
CDR3 protein: CASSPVVGINTGELFF; J gene: TRBJ2-2; V gene: TRBV14
CDR3 protein: CASRRQGKNEQFF; J gene: TRBJ2-1; V gene: TRBV7-2
CDR3 protein: CASSLGQAQETQYF; J gene: TRBJ2-5; V gene: TRBV11-2
CDR3 protein: CARNLAGVAGETQYF; J gene: TRBJ2-5; V gene: TRBV2
CDR3 protein: CASSRQGLGDNEQFF; J gene: TRBJ2-1; V gene: TRBV6-5
CDR3 protein: CASSSPGLASHEQFF; J gene: TRBJ2-1; V gene: TRBV5-4
CDR3 protein: CASSEIRFRGPYGYTF; J gene: TRBJ1-2; V gene: TRBV2
CDR3 protein: CASSLVQGYEQYF; J gene: TRBJ2-7; V gene: TRBV5-1